The 19 T cell receptor beta chains presented below share a single source sample, sequenced in a study of cytomegalovirus exposure and HLA in healthy donors. 13 Jbeta primers and 60 Vbeta primers were used for the PCR. The data were produced by immunoSEQ multiplex PCR, yet TCRdb's version contains in-frame clones alone and is incomplete. The sample shows some 150,000 clones, roughly 80% of them seen only once. The sequencing input was PBMCs. These TCRs come from a man aged 25 to 45 in good health and CMV-seronegative.

The chain links TRBV5-6 to TRBJ1-2; D is possibly TRBD1 (6 bases). CDR3 length: 15 residues. CDR1 and CDR2 (germline): SGHDT, YYEEEE. V was cut by 0 bases and J by 7 bases, with 16 bases left in between. The CDR3 here is CASSLVAGVESGYTF. Here the CDR3 DNA reads TGTGCCAGCAGCTTGGTGGCAGGGGTGGAAAGTGGCTACACCTTC.

The chain employs TRBV19 and TRBJ1-2; D gene uncertain. The CDR3 is made up of 15 amino acids. Germline V gene data show CDR1 as LNHDA and CDR2 as SQIVND (reference sequence). V lost 10 bases and J lost 0, with 18 bases in between. In nucleotides, the CDR3 is TGTGCCACCGCGCCGGGCCCGGGGTCTAACTATGGCTACACCTTC. This codes for CATAPGPGSNYGYTF.

The chain combines TRBV25-1 with TRBJ1-6, with a weak D call TRBD1 (6 bases). V gave up 5 bases and J gave up 6 bases, with 11 bases separating them. CDR1 and CDR2 from the germline V gene are MGHDK and SYGVNS. The CDR3 runs 14 residues. CDR3 sequence reads: CASSRDTSNSPLHF. CDR3 nucleotides: TGTGCCAGCAGTAGGGACACCTCTAATTCACCCCTCCACTTT.

The rearrangement links TRBV6-1 to TRBJ2-7; TRBD2 matches 10 bases. V lost 5 bases, J lost 1 base, and 5 bases stayed unmatched. Germline CDR1 is MNHNS and CDR2 is SASEGT. There are 15 residues in the CDR3. Written as DNA, the CDR3 is TGTGCCAGCAGTCCCAGCGGGGGGGAGTCCTACGAGCAGTACTTC. Translated, it gives CASSPSGGESYEQYF.

This chain connects TRBV13 to TRBJ2-5, with 11 bases matching TRBD2. CDR3 length: 16 amino acids. CDR1 PRHDT and CDR2 FYEKMQ come from the germline V gene (reference sequence). Unmatched junction bases numbered 2, after V lost 0 bases and J lost 2 bases. The CDR3 bases are TGTGCCAGCAGCTTAGGTGCTAGCGGGAGGCAAGAGACCCAGTACTTC. The encoded protein is CASSLGASGRQETQYF.

The J gene is TRBJ2-2, the V gene TRBV14, with D possibly being TRBD2 (7 bases). The CDR3 runs to 15 residues. Germline V gives CDR1 SGHDN, CDR2 FVKESK. Trimming cost V 2 bases and J 4 bases, with 11 bases left between them. As DNA, the CDR3 is TGTGCCAGCAGCCAATCGGGGGGCGGCACCGGGGAGCTGTTTTTT. Protein: CASSQSGGGTGELFF.

The V and J genes are TRBV28 and TRBJ2-5; 9 bases are shared with TRBD1. Germline CDR1 MDHEN, CDR2 SYDVKM. Losses at the gene ends were 2 bases for V and 5 bases for J; bases not matched to a gene: 6. The CDR3 consists of 15 residues. The CDR3 nucleotides read TGTGCCAGCAGTTTAGGGGACAGGGCCCGGGAGACCCAGTACTTC. Translation: CASSLGDRARETQYF.

V gene TRBV6-6 combines with J gene TRBJ2-5, with 11 positions matching TRBD2. The V gene's germline CDR1 is MNHNY and CDR2 SVGAGI (reference sequence). This CDR3 has 15 residues. Trimming at V came to 7 bases and at J to 2 bases, leaving 6 bases not matched to a gene. In nucleotides, the CDR3 is TGTGCCAGCACCACCGGGACTAGCGGACAAGAGACCCAGTACTTC. Translated: CASTTGTSGQETQYF.

The chain couples TRBV28 to TRBJ1-2; D unresolved. Germline assignment: CDR1 MDHEN and CDR2 SYDVKM. This CDR3 comprises 18 residues. V lost 2 bases, J lost 2 bases, and 21 bases lay in between. The CDR3 bases are TGTGCCAGCAGTTTAGGCGGAACCCGAATCCCTTTCAACTATGGCTACACCTTC. Residues: CASSLGGTRIPFNYGYTF.

The chain links TRBV9 to TRBJ2-1, with 12 bases identical to TRBD2. The CDR3 sequence is 16 residues long. Germline assignment: CDR1 SGDLS and CDR2 YYNGEE. Trimming took 0 bases from V and 9 from J; bases not matched to a gene: 7. The CDR3 reads CASSVDLAGGPGEQFF. DNA of the CDR3: TGTGCCAGCAGCGTAGACCTAGCGGGAGGGCCGGGTGAGCAGTTCTTC.

This clone is a singleton in its sample. The CDR3 nucleotides read TGTGCCAGCAGTGGGACAGGGGACACAGATACGCAGTATTTT. Translating gives CASSGTGDTDTQYF. The genes are TRBV6-4 and TRBJ2-3; 9 bases match TRBD1. Germline lookup yields CDR1 MRHNA and CDR2 SNTAGT. J lost 2 bases, V lost 4 bases, and 1 base had no gene match. CDR3 length: 14 amino acids.

The chain joins TRBV7-2 to TRBJ1-1; D may be TRBD1 (6 bases). The V and J ends lost 1 base and 4 bases respectively, with 10 bases between them. Per the germline V gene, CDR1 is SGHTA and CDR2 is FQGNSA. CDR3 length: 14 amino acids. The CDR3 coding sequence is TGTGCCAGCAGCTTAGTGGCAGGGGCCACTGAAGCTTTCTTT. Amino acids: CASSLVAGATEAFF. Based on the CDR3 plus reference TRBV7-2 and TRBJ1-1, the full variable domain is GAGVSQSPSNKVTEKGKDVELRCDPISGHTALYWYRQSLGQGLEFLIYFQGNSAPDKSGLPSDRFSAERTGGSVSTLTIQRTQQEDSAVYLCASSLVAGATEAFFGQGTRLTVV.

The chain joins TRBV7-2 to TRBJ1-1; D call uncertain. Germline CDR1 is SGHTA and CDR2 is FQGNSA. V was cut by 1 base and J by 5 bases, with 11 bases left in between. This CDR3 is 14 amino acids long. The CDR3 sequence: CASSLVPGSTEAFF. The CDR3 bases are TGTGCCAGCAGCTTAGTTCCGGGGTCGACTGAAGCTTTCTTT. The complete variable domain, with remaining parts taken from reference TRBV7-2 and TRBJ1-1, reads GAGVSQSPSNKVTEKGKDVELRCDPISGHTALYWYRQSLGQGLEFLIYFQGNSAPDKSGLPSDRFSAERTGGSVSTLTIQRTQQEDSAVYLCASSLVPGSTEAFFGQGTRLTVV.

In its sample, this clone was seen a few times. The chain is built from TRBV18 and TRBJ1-1; tentative D call: TRBD1 (6 bases). From germline, CDR1 is KGHSH and CDR2 LQKENI. V was trimmed by 2 bases and J by 8 bases, leaving 15 bases between them. The CDR3 contains 14 residues. CDR3 amino acids: CASSPMRQADEAFF. The CDR3 DNA reads TGTGCCAGCTCACCAATGAGACAGGCTGACGAAGCTTTCTTT.

This clone was found once. This chain connects TRBV28 to TRBJ2-7; tentative D call: TRBD1 (6 bases). V was shortened by 2 bases and J by 0 bases, with 17 bases between the two germline ends. Germline-derived CDR1 and CDR2 are MDHEN and SYDVKM. The CDR3 covers 17 residues. The CDR3: CASSLIGRGQSSYEQYF. For the CDR3, the DNA is TGTGCCAGCAGTTTAATTGGTAGGGGACAATCCTCCTACGAGCAGTACTTC.

The chain links TRBV30 to TRBJ2-7; D not certain. The ends were cut back, 4 bases at V and 6 bases at J, with 16 bases in the middle. The germline CDR1 and CDR2 sequences are GTSNPN and SVGIG (reference sequence). This CDR3 contains 13 residues. The CDR3 protein is CAWNTVSYFEQYF. Written as DNA, the CDR3 is TGTGCCTGGAATACAGTGAGCTACTTCGAGCAGTACTTC.

V is TRBV7-2 and J is TRBJ1-2; maybe TRBD1 (6 bases). Germline values: CDR1 SGHTA, CDR2 FQGNSA. The V gene lost 4 bases and the J gene lost 8 bases, with 20 bases spanning the gap. The CDR3 is 15 residues long. The CDR3 nucleotides read TGTGCCAGCAGCTCGGACATGGGACACGGTCGAGGCTACACCTTC. This translates into CASSSDMGHGRGYTF.

The rearrangement joins TRBV7-3 to TRBJ2-3, with D tentatively TRBD2 (5 bases). The CDR3 totals 15 residues. Germline CDR1 reads SGHTA; CDR2 reads FQGTGA. Deletions cut 5 bases from V and 6 bases from J, with 18 bases between. CDR3 DNA: TGTGCCAGCAGCCCTACCGGGTCTCCGGGGGATACGCAGTATTTT. This translates into CASSPTGSPGDTQYF.

The chain recombines TRBV18 with TRBJ1-2, with D unclear. This CDR3 contains 15 residues. The germline V and J ends were trimmed by 4 bases and 4 bases, with 16 bases remaining between them. The germline gives CDR1 KGHSH, CDR2 LQKENI. Here the CDR3 reads CASSLPPPDFYGYTF. DNA of the CDR3: TGTGCCAGCTCACTCCCCCCACCGGACTTCTATGGCTACACCTTC.